The 24 T cell receptor beta chains below come from one sample, sequenced in a study of T cell responses to AZD1222 COVID-19 vaccine. The method was immunoSEQ multiplex PCR; TCRdb's version includes in-frame clones alone and lacks a portion of them. Among approximately 81,000 clones listed, around 82% were seen once. The sequencing here drew on peripheral blood, taken 28 days after the second AZD1222 dose. The origin of the receptors is an adult who received the AZD1222 COVID-19 vaccine.

V is TRBV28 and J is TRBJ2-3, with 13 bases aligning to TRBD2. Germline assignment: CDR1 MDHEN and CDR2 SYDVKM. V shed 4 bases, J shed 4 bases, and the junction held 14 bases outside the gene matches. The CDR3 length is 19 residues. The CDR3, as DNA: TGTGCCAGCAGTTCCCCCTTGACTAGCGGGAGGCCAGGGTCAGATACGCAGTATTTT. Translated, it gives CASSSPLTSGRPGSDTQYF.

The chain has TRBV28 and TRBJ1-5; 9 positions match TRBD1. Germline V lookup: CDR1 MDHEN, CDR2 SYDVKM. CDR3 size: 13 residues. V shed 8 bases and J 6 bases; nucleotides not matched to a gene: 5. The CDR3 coding sequence is TGTGCCAGCGGGGGGACAGGGACTCAGCCCCAGCATTTT. As protein: CASGGTGTQPQHF. The complete variable domain, with remaining parts taken from reference TRBV28 and TRBJ1-5, reads DVKVTQSSRYLVKRTGEKVFLECVQDMDHENMFWYRQDPGLGLRLIYFSYDVKMKEKGDIPEGYSVSREKKERFSLILESASTNQTSMYLCASGGTGTQPQHFGDGTRLSIL.

V usage is TRBV4-2 and J usage is TRBJ1-2; maybe TRBD1 (6 bases). Trimming left V 0 bases short and J 8 bases short, with 19 bases between. Germline loops: CDR1 LGHNA, CDR2 YNFKEQ. CDR3 length equals 16 residues. The CDR3 region is CASSQDGAGVYGGYTF. The CDR3 nucleotides read TGTGCCAGCAGCCAAGACGGAGCAGGGGTGTATGGAGGCTACACCTTC.

As to this clone: An end of the junction differs from the germline gene, which may be a read error. The chain uses TRBV6-2 or TRBV6-3 and TRBJ2-1; 11 positions match TRBD2. Germline V gene data show CDR1 as MNHEY and CDR2 as SVGEGT. This CDR3 spans 17 amino acids. The CDR3 sequence is CASSNSLGTSGYNEQFF. The DNA for the CDR3 is TGTGCCAGCAGTAACTCCCTTGGGACTAGCGGCTACAATGAGCAGTTCTTC.

The chain joins TRBV10-3 to TRBJ2-7, with D perhaps given as TRBD1 or TRBD2 (7 bases each). CDR3 length: 15 amino acids. Germline lookup yields CDR1 ENHRY and CDR2 SYGVKD. V was clipped by 2 bases and J by 4 bases, with 15 bases between them. The CDR3 loop is CAISEPRQGGYEQYF. The DNA of the CDR3 is TGTGCCATCAGTGAGCCAAGACAGGGAGGGTACGAGCAGTACTTC.

CDR3 region: CASSLGGFNQPQHF. The CDR3 DNA reads TGTGCCAGCAGTTTGGGAGGGTTCAATCAGCCCCAGCATTTT. The V call is TRBV28, the J call TRBJ1-5, with D unresolved. The CDR3 sequence is 14 residues long. Germline values: CDR1 MDHEN, CDR2 SYDVKM. Trimming removed 3 bases from V and 3 bases from J, with 9 bases in between.

This clone was observed once. J is TRBJ1-2 and V is TRBV12-3 or TRBV12-4; possibly TRBD1 for D (6 bases). Deletions cut 6 bases from V and 3 bases from J, with 11 bases between. The CDR3 extends over 13 amino acids. CDR3 DNA: TGTGCCAGCAGCCCACAGGGATACTATGGCTACACCTTC. This translates into CASSPQGYYGYTF.

The V and J genes are TRBV7-9 and TRBJ1-5, with D unclear. CDR3 size: 12 residues. CDR1 is SEHNR, CDR2 FQNEAQ, per germline (reference sequence). The V gene lost 0 bases and the J gene lost 7 bases, with 4 bases spanning the gap. In DNA form, the CDR3 reads TGTGCCAGCAGCTTAGCGGGACAGCCCCAGCATTTT. It is translated as CASSLAGQPQHF.

This clone was found a few times. As DNA, the CDR3 is TGTGCCATCAGCTCCCAGGGCTCTGGAAACACCATATATTTT. Its protein is CAISSQGSGNTIYF. This chain links TRBV10-3 with TRBJ1-3; TRBD1 is a possible D gene (5 bases). Trimming cost V 6 bases and J 0 bases, with 9 bases left between them. CDR1 is ENHRY, CDR2 SYGVKD, per germline. The CDR3 is 14 residues long.

The rearrangement uses TRBV11-2 and TRBJ2-7, with 9 positions matching TRBD1. The CDR3 has 16 amino acids. V trimming: 3 bases; J trimming: 5 bases; junction bases outside the gene matches: 11. Per germline, CDR1 SGHAT and CDR2 FQNNGV. The CDR3 spells CASSFKLGTGIHEQYF. The DNA for the CDR3 is TGTGCCAGCAGCTTCAAACTCGGGACAGGGATCCACGAGCAGTACTTC. The whole variable domain, filled in from reference TRBV11-2 and TRBJ2-7, reads EAGVAQSPRYKIIEKRQSVAFWCNPISGHATLYWYQQILGQGPKLLIQFQNNGVVDDSQLPKDRFSAERLKGVDSTLKIQPAKLEDSAVYLCASSFKLGTGIHEQYFGPGTRLTVT.

The chain joins TRBV3-1 (or the pseudogene TRBV3-2) to TRBJ1-2; D ambiguous. Germline CDR1 and CDR2: LGHDT and YNNKEL (reference sequence). Trimming took 4 bases from V and 6 from J, leaving 15 bases between them. CDR3 length equals 14 residues. This CDR3 is CASSRYQESHGYTF. The CDR3 DNA is TGTGCCAGCAGCCGATATCAAGAATCTCATGGCTACACCTTC.

The V call is TRBV6-2 or TRBV6-3, the J call TRBJ1-2; D gene uncertain. The V end was cut by 5 bases, the J end by 1 base, with 11 bases between. The germline gives CDR1 MNHEY, CDR2 SVGEGT. The CDR3 consists of 14 residues. The CDR3 is CASSDPTGNYGYTF. CDR3 DNA: TGTGCCAGCAGTGACCCGACGGGTAACTATGGCTACACCTTC.

This rearrangement joins TRBV4-3 to TRBJ2-2, with TRBD1 matching over 7 bases. CDR1 LGHNA and CDR2 YSLEER come from the germline V gene. V dropped 2 bases and J dropped 3; count of bases not matched to a gene: 6. This CDR3 is built from 16 residues. The CDR3 DNA reads as TGCGCCAGCAGCCAAATACAGGGGTCGTACACCGGGGAGCTGTTTTTT. Its translation: CASSQIQGSYTGELFF.

In its sample, this clone was seen once. J is TRBJ2-1 and V is TRBV5-1, with D tentatively TRBD2 (6 bases). Germline V gene sequence: CDR1 SGHRS, CDR2 YFSETQ. The CDR3 consists of 16 residues. With 0 bases removed from V and 1 base from J, the gap between germline ends came to 11 bases. For the CDR3, the DNA is TGCGCCAGCAGCTTGGTGTTCGGGAGTTCCTACAATGAGCAGTTCTTC. Translation gives CASSLVFGSSYNEQFF.

The chain uses TRBV5-1 and TRBJ2-3, with TRBD2 identical over 7 bases. The CDR3 loop spans 17 amino acids. V dropped 3 bases and J dropped 1; count of bases not matched to a gene: 11. The germline CDR1 and CDR2 sequences are SGHRS and YFSETQ. The CDR3 protein is CASSSQTSQGGTDTQYF. In nucleotides, the CDR3 is TGCGCCAGCAGCTCCCAGACTAGCCAGGGAGGCACAGATACGCAGTATTTT.

This sequence joins TRBV19 and TRBJ1-5; 9 positions match TRBD1. J lost 5 bases, V lost 8 bases, and 7 bases had no gene match. Germline-derived CDR1 and CDR2 are LNHDA and SQIVND (reference sequence). The CDR3 runs to 14 residues. This chain's CDR3 is CASSPGQGHQPQHF. DNA for the CDR3: TGTGCCAGTTCCCCGGGACAGGGCCATCAGCCCCAGCATTTT.

The CDR3 loop is CASSSGTDVSGNTIYF. In nucleotides, the CDR3 is TGCGCCAGCAGCTCCGGGACAGACGTCTCTGGAAACACCATATATTTT. The chain joins TRBV5-1 to TRBJ1-3; 7 nucleotides line up with TRBD1. Germline trimming cut 3 bases from V and 0 bases from J; bases unmatched to any gene: 6. This CDR3 contains 16 residues. CDR1 and CDR2 from the germline V gene are SGHRS and YFSETQ.

This clone has just a few counts. The rearrangement uses TRBV7-9 and TRBJ1-4; D may be TRBD1 (5 bases). From germline, CDR1 is SEHNR and CDR2 FQNEAQ (reference sequence). This CDR3 contains 16 residues. Trimming removed 0 bases from V and 11 bases from J, with 19 bases in between. The CDR3 DNA reads TGTGCCAGCAGCTTAGCCGGGGCAGGGTCAGTACAGAAACTGTTTTTT. Its translation is CASSLAGAGSVQKLFF.

The chain recombines TRBV1 with TRBJ2-1; the table names TRBD2, a call not compared with the DNA. TRBV1 is given as a pseudogene. The CDR3 covers 16 residues. The CDR3 DNA reads as TGCACCAGCAGCGACCGGGAGGGGAGGTCCTACAATGAGCAGTTCTTC. Residues: CTSSDREGRSYNEQFF.

The chain carries TRBV7-9 and TRBJ1-4; D is unclear. Germline CDR1 is SEHNR and CDR2 is FQNEAQ (reference sequence). This CDR3 has 17 amino acids. V was pared by 4 bases and J by 0 bases, with 15 bases between. CDR3 coding DNA: TGTGCCAGCAGCTCCCTGGGGAGCGGGCCAACTAATGAAAAACTGTTTTTT. This codes for CASSSLGSGPTNEKLFF.

This clone was counted once. The chain couples TRBV28 to TRBJ1-2; the D gene is possibly TRBD1 (6 bases). V lost 1 base to trimming and J lost 14 bases, with 14 bases between them. The CDR3 sequence is 12 residues long. CDR1 is MDHEN, CDR2 SYDVKM, per germline. The CDR3 DNA reads as TGTGCCAGCAGTTTATTACAGGGTGGGCAAACCTTC. Its protein product is CASSLLQGGQTF.

The chain combines TRBV5-4 with TRBJ2-2; TRBD1 matches at 8 bases. V gave up 4 bases and J gave up 4 bases; unmatched junction bases: 6. Germline V gene sequence: CDR1 SGHNT, CDR2 YYREEE (reference sequence). There are 15 residues in the CDR3. The CDR3 nucleotides are TGTGCCAGCAGCCGACTGGACAGGGCCACCGGGGAGCTGTTTTTT. Amino acid sequence: CASSRLDRATGELFF. The whole variable domain, filled in from reference TRBV5-4 and TRBJ2-2, reads ETGVTQSPTHLIKTRGQQVTLRCSSQSGHNTVSWYQQALGQGPQFIFQYYREEENGRGNFPPRFSGLQFPNYSSELNVNALELDDSALYLCASSRLDRATGELFFGEGSRLTVL.

This chain joins TRBV2 and TRBJ1-6, with D possibly matching TRBD1 (6 bases). The germline V gene has CDR1 SNHLY and CDR2 FYNNEI. The V and J ends lost 7 bases and 0 bases respectively, with 19 bases between them. The CDR3 is made up of 18 amino acids. CDR3 DNA: TGTGCCAGCACCGGGACATTAGCAGATAGCTCCTATAATTCACCCCTCCACTTT. Amino acid sequence: CASTGTLADSSYNSPLHF.

The gene calls are TRBV7-6 and TRBJ2-1; TRBD2 is a possible D gene (6 bases). This CDR3 spans 19 amino acids. Trimming took off 2 bases at V and 0 bases at J, with 20 bases between the two ends. Per germline, CDR1 SGHVS and CDR2 FNYEAQ. CDR3 DNA sequence: TGTGCCAGCAGCTTATATGGGAGGCTAGAAACCCTCTCCTACAATGAGCAGTTCTTC. It codes for CASSLYGRLETLSYNEQFF.